This TCR beta chain appears in the sequencing data of a study of Graves' ophthalmopathy and Graves' hyperthyroidism. At least ten counts were recorded for this clonotype. Germline assignment: CDR1 SQVTM and CDR2 ANQGSEA. The CDR3 has 12 amino acids. The J segment lost 5 bases and the V segment lost 7 bases, leaving 6 bases of the junction unmatched. Beta-chain TCR CDR3 regions were amplified from RNA transcripts. Amplification began with first-round RT-PCR using HTBI primers, then second-round multiplex PCR was performed. TCRdb itself ran the multiplex PCR reads through MiXCR, one entry per CDR3 protein. The data hold roughly 1.1 million distinct CDR3 sequences, with about 38% observed a single time.

The material sequenced was peripheral blood or thyroid tissue (not recorded which). The chain is built from TRBV29-1 and TRBJ1-2; 8 nucleotides align to TRBD1. This receptor was taken from an adult man with Graves' hyperthyroidism. The CDR3: CSDGQGEYGYTF. The CDR3 coding sequence is TGCAGCGATGGACAGGGAGAGTATGGCTACACCTTC.